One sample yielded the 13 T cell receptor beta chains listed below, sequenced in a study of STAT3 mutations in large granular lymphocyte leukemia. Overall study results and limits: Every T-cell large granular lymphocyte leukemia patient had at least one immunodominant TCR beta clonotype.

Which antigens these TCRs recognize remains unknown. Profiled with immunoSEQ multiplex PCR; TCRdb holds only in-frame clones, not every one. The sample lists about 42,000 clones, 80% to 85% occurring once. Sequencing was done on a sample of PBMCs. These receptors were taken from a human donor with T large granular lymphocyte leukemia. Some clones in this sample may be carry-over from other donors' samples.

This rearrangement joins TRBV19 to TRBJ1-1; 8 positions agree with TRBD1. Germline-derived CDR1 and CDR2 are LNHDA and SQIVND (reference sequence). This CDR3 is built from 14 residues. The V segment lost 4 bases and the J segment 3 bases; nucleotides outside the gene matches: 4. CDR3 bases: TGTGCCAGTAGTAGGGAGACAGGGGACACTGAAGCTTTCTTT. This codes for CASSRETGDTEAFF.

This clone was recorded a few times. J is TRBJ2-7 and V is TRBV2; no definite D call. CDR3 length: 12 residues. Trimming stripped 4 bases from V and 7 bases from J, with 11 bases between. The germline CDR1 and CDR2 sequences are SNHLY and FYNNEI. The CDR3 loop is CASSASVGEQYV. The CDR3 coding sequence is TGTGCCAGCAGTGCGTCCGTAGGGGAGCAGTACGTC.

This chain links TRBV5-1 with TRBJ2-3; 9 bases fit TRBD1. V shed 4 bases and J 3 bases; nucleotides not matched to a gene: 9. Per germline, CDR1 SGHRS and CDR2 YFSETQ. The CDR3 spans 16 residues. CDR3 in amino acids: CASSESGTGSTDTQYF. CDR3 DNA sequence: TGCGCCAGCAGCGAATCCGGGACAGGGTCTACAGATACGCAGTATTTT.

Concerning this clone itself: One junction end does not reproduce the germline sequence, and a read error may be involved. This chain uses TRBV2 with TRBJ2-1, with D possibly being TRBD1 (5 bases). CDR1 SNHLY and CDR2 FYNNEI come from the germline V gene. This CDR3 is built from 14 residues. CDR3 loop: CASGEDSSYNEQFF. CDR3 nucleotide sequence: TGTGCCAGCGGTGAAGACAGCTCCTACAATGAGCAGTTCTTC.

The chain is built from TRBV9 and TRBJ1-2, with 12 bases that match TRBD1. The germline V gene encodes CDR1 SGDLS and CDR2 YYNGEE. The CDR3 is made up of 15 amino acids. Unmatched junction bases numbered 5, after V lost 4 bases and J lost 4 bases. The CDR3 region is CASSPGTGGLYGYTF. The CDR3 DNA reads TGTGCCAGCAGCCCCGGGACAGGGGGCCTCTATGGCTACACCTTC.

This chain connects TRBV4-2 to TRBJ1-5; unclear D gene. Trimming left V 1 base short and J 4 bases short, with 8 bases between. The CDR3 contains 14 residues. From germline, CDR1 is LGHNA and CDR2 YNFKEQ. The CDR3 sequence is CASSQGSQNQPQHF. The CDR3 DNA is TGTGCCAGCAGCCAAGGATCTCAAAATCAGCCCCAGCATTTT.

The CDR3 loop reads CASSGPQPGRATTSYNEQFF. CDR3 DNA sequence: TGTGCCAGCAGCGGTCCCCAACCTGGCAGGGCGACTACCTCCTACAATGAGCAGTTCTTC. The V and J genes are TRBV9 and TRBJ2-1; D is tentatively TRBD1 or TRBD2 (5 bases each). The CDR3 length is 20 residues. Trimming removed 3 bases at V and 0 bases at J, with 25 bases between. The V gene's germline CDR1 is SGDLS and CDR2 YYNGEE.

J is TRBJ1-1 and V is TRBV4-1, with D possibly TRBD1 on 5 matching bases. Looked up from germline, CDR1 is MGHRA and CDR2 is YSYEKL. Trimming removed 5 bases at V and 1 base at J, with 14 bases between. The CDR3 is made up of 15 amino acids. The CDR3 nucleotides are TGCGCCAGCAGCTTGCTTGGGGGGGGGAACACTGAAGCTTTCTTT. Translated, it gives CASSLLGGGNTEAFF.

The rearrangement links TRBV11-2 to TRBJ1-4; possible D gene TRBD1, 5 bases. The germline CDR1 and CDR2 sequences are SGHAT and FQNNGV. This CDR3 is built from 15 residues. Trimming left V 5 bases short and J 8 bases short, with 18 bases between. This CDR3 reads CASSPRSEGEEKLFF. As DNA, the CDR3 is TGTGCCAGCAGCCCTAGGTCCGAAGGGGAGGAAAAACTGTTTTTT.

The CDR3 protein is CASSKDSMNTEAFF. For the CDR3, the DNA is TGCGCCAGCAGTAAAGATTCCATGAACACTGAAGCTTTCTTT. This chain links TRBV5-1 with TRBJ1-1; D is unclear. The CDR3 loop spans 14 amino acids. V was trimmed by 5 bases and J by 0 bases, leaving 11 bases between them. The V gene's germline CDR1 is SGHRS and CDR2 YFSETQ.

The CDR3 sequence: CASSQDSSAGANVLTF. CDR3 nucleotide sequence: TGCGCCAGCAGCCAGGACAGTTCAGCTGGGGCCAACGTCCTGACTTTC. The V and J genes are TRBV4-3 and TRBJ2-6; a weak D match, TRBD1 (6 bases). The germline V gene encodes CDR1 LGHNA and CDR2 YSLEER. This CDR3 is built from 16 residues. V lost 3 bases and J lost 2, with 11 bases in between.

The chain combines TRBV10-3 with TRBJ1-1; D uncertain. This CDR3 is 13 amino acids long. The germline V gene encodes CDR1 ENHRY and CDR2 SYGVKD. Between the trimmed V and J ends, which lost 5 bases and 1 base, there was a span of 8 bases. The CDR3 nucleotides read TGTGCCATCAGTCGCCAACAGAACACTGAAGCTTTCTTT. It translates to CAISRQQNTEAFF.

CDR3 nucleotides: TGTGCCAGCAGCCCAGGGTATAGTGGTGAAAAACTGTTTTTT. Encoded protein: CASSPGYSGEKLFF. This chain links TRBV7-9 with TRBJ1-4, with a weak D call TRBD1 (5 bases). CDR1 SEHNR and CDR2 FQNEAQ come from the germline V gene (reference sequence). This CDR3 contains 14 residues. The V end lost 5 bases, the J end lost 7 bases, and 14 bases lay between the germline ends. Full variable domain (outside the CDR3, taken from reference TRBV7-9 and TRBJ1-4): DTGVSQNPRHKITKRGQNVTFRCDPISEHNRLYWYRQTLGQGPEFLTYFQNEAQLEKSRLLSDRFSAERPKGSFSTLEIQRTEQGDSAMYLCASSPGYSGEKLFFGSGTQLSVL.